The TCR beta chain described here comes from a study of OX40 agonist ivuxolimab in advanced cancers. Study information: Partial responses occurred in Three dose-escalation patients, one with hepatocellular carcinoma and two with cutaneous melanoma. Study-wide points: Circulating CD4+ and CD8+ T cells showed clonal expansion by week 6 at 0.1 to 3.0 mg/kg.

The repertoire was sequenced with immunoSEQ multiplex PCR; TCRdb's copy has only in-frame clones and lacks some. The sample yields roughly 100,000 clones, approximately 90% seen once. Trimming left V 3 bases short and J 7 bases short, with 9 bases between. From germline, CDR1 is SEHNR and CDR2 FQNEAQ (reference sequence). The CDR3 is 12 residues long. Regarding this clone: Its antigen is unidentified.

The sample in question was CD4+ or CD8+ T cells sorted from blood, obtained in a trial of the OX40 agonist ivuxolimab. This receptor was identified in an adult with an advanced solid tumor such as melanoma, head and neck, liver or kidney cancer. The genes are TRBV7-9 and TRBJ1-2, with D hard to call. The CDR3 DNA follows: TGTGCCAGCAGCTTCGGTGGGAGTGGCTACACCTTC. It encodes CASSFGGSGYTF.